Sequencing of this TCR beta chain was carried out in a study of blood T cell repertoires in COVID-19. Overall study: COVID-19 samples, acute and convalescent, were from the United States, Italy and Spain. The analysed material was cDNA or gDNA that came from T cells, B-cell-depleted T cells, or PBMCs.

As originally analysed: Amplifying reference gene primers gave estimates of nucleated cell counts. Clones were sequenced by immunoSEQ multiplex PCR, and TCRdb holds only the in-frame ones, with some missing. D and trimming come from the DNA, and the V and J calls and clone size come from that table. Of 40,000 or so clones listed, roughly 90% are singletons. This clone was picked up a small number of times. This CDR3 region has 17 residues. Trimming removed 1 base at V and 0 bases at J, with 16 bases between. Per germline, CDR1 MGHDK and CDR2 SYGVNS. This TCR came from a human donor in a cohort sampled during active COVID-19. The V gene is TRBV25-1, the J gene TRBJ2-7, with a weak D call TRBD2 (6 bases). Sequencing input: peripheral blood. Written as DNA, the CDR3 is TGTGCCAGCAGTGAATTAGGCAGGACTACCAGCTCCTACGAGCAGTACTTC. Amino acids: CASSELGRTTSSYEQYF.